This entry lists 7 T cell receptor beta chains sequenced from one sample in a study of beta chain features in type 1 diabetes. Isolated RNA was reverse transcribed in full, so expressed TCRB transcripts were sequenced. The repertoire was sequenced with immunoSEQ multiplex PCR; TCRdb's copy has only in-frame clones and lacks some. The data contain around 290,000 clones, roughly 8% of them singletons. The sequencing sample was made of central memory CD4+ T cells from blood. These receptors were obtained from a woman between 18 and 29 years old in good health.

This clone occurred many times. V usage is TRBV5-1 and J usage is TRBJ2-1; 9 nucleotides line up with TRBD2. Germline V gene sequence: CDR1 SGHRS, CDR2 YFSETQ. V shed 5 bases, J shed 9 bases, and the junction held 9 bases outside the gene matches. CDR3 length: 14 amino acids. The CDR3 DNA sequence: TGCGCCAGCAGTGTGATAGCGGGAGTAGGTGAGCAGTTCTTC. Translating it yields CASSVIAGVGEQFF.

The J gene is TRBJ1-5, the V gene TRBV7-8; D is ambiguous. Germline CDR1 reads SGHVS; CDR2 reads FQNEAQ. This CDR3 has 12 amino acids. Trimming pared 1 base from V and 6 bases from J, leaving 4 bases between. CDR3 nucleotides: TGTGCCAGCAGCTTAGACCTTCAGCCCCAGCATTTT. It translates to CASSLDLQPQHF.

This chain links TRBV28 with TRBJ2-7; no clear D. The CDR3 spans 15 residues. V was clipped by 7 bases and J by 0 bases, with 16 bases between them. Per the germline V gene, CDR1 is MDHEN and CDR2 is SYDVKM. CDR3 sequence: CASNTRLGNSYEQYF. In DNA form, the CDR3 reads TGTGCCAGCAACACCCGGCTGGGTAACTCCTACGAGCAGTACTTC. Full variable domain (outside the CDR3, taken from reference TRBV28 and TRBJ2-7): DVKVTQSSRYLVKRTGEKVFLECVQDMDHENMFWYRQDPGLGLRLIYFSYDVKMKEKGDIPEGYSVSREKKERFSLILESASTNQTSMYLCASNTRLGNSYEQYFGPGTRLTVT.

The chain uses TRBV29-1 and TRBJ2-7; TRBD2 is a possible D gene (5 bases). The CDR3 is made up of 14 amino acids. With 6 bases removed from V and 6 bases from J, the gap between germline ends came to 21 bases. CDR1 and CDR2 (germline): SQVTM, ANQGSEA. CDR3 in amino acids: CSVAEEGRKGEQYF. DNA of the CDR3: TGCAGCGTGGCGGAGGAAGGCAGGAAGGGCGAGCAGTACTTC.

The rearrangement uses TRBV5-6 and TRBJ2-3; the D gene is possibly TRBD2 (6 bases). CDR1 and CDR2 (germline): SGHDT, YYEEEE. The CDR3 is 17 amino acids. Trimming cost V 6 bases and J 0 bases, with 20 bases left between them. CDR3 residues: CASKPGGYEGSTDTQYF. CDR3 DNA: TGTGCCAGCAAACCTGGGGGGTATGAGGGTAGCACAGATACGCAGTATTTT. Looking up the rest from reference TRBV5-6 and TRBJ2-3 gives the full variable domain: DAGVTQSPTHLIKTRGQQVTLRCSPKSGHDTVSWYQQALGQGPQFIFQYYEEEERQRGNFPDRFSGHQFPNYSSELNVNALLLGDSALYLCASKPGGYEGSTDTQYFGPGTRLTVL.

The genes are TRBV10-3 and TRBJ1-6; D uncertain. The length of the CDR3 is 17 residues. From germline, CDR1 is ENHRY and CDR2 SYGVKD. Trimming shortened V by 4 bases and J by 5 bases, and 18 bases separated the two germline ends. The chain's CDR3 is CAISARKGPGHNSPLHF. For the CDR3, the DNA is TGTGCCATCAGTGCCCGGAAAGGACCCGGGCATAATTCACCCCTCCACTTT.

The sample holds a few counts of this clone. CDR3 loop: CASSPGAGDYGYTF. CDR3 sequence (DNA): TGTGCCAGCAGCCCCGGGGCAGGGGACTATGGCTACACCTTC. The gene calls are TRBV7-2 and TRBJ1-2; D perhaps matches TRBD1 (6 bases). The CDR3 spans 14 residues. The germline V and J ends were trimmed by 5 bases and 3 bases, with 13 bases remaining between them. The germline gives CDR1 SGHTA, CDR2 FQGNSA.